Listed below are T cell receptor beta chains from one sample, sequenced in a study of blood T cell repertoires in COVID-19. Method: immunoSEQ multiplex PCR; TCRdb's copy keeps in-frame clones and lacks some. This table has 200,000 or so clones, 70% to 85% appearing once. Specimen: peripheral blood. The receptor set was obtained from a young woman with acute or convalescent COVID-19. The conserved cysteine and the conserved F or W are not part of the CDR3 here.

CDR3,J,V
ASRTSGVSNTGELF,TRBJ2-2,TRBV5-1
ASRDRGGNTEAF,TRBJ1-1,TRBV6-5
AISDPGLAGAYEQY,TRBJ2-7,TRBV10-3
SVESAVSGNTIY,TRBJ1-3,TRBV29-1
ASSQDLAGGPTGELF,TRBJ2-2,TRBV4-2
ASSLSGGSGTDTQY,TRBJ2-3,TRBV27
ASSEALTGGEAF,TRBJ1-1,TRBV6-1
SVEGEVGKNIQY,TRBJ2-4,TRBV29-1
ASSSGIEKLF,TRBJ1-4,TRBV7-9
ASSLYGAGQRFGGYT,TRBJ1-2,TRBV5-4
ASSEQSYGYT,TRBJ1-2,TRBV25-1
ASSHRVNPWEAF,TRBJ1-1,TRBV7-9
ASSLLGTGDPGYDYGYT,TRBJ1-2,TRBV5-1
SVTGDGYT,TRBJ1-2,TRBV29-1
ASSLLGQLNEQF,TRBJ2-1,TRBV27
ASSLFPQAQETQY,TRBJ2-5,TRBV7-7
ATSRVLNQPQH,TRBJ1-5,TRBV15
ASSFSSAGELF,TRBJ2-2,TRBV6-5
ASSFRRSSYEQY,TRBJ2-7,TRBV5-1
ASRHPLRDRGLYEQY,TRBJ2-7,TRBV5-6
ASSEGATGSGNTIY,TRBJ1-3,TRBV2
ASSPGGTGETQY,TRBJ2-5,TRBV28
ASSVGPLRGRSYEQY,TRBJ2-7,TRBV9
ASSLGHYRGSTEAF,TRBJ1-1,TRBV11-2
ASSLALGNTEAF,TRBJ1-1,TRBV7-8
ASSNKGVLDTQY,TRBJ2-3,TRBV7-9
ASSLFDRDRGQGYT,TRBJ1-2,TRBV28
ASSSPGANVLT,TRBJ2-6,TRBV7-9
ASSQEGRGGRETQY,TRBJ2-5,TRBV3-1/TRBV3-2
ASSEIQGYTGELF,TRBJ2-2,TRBV2
ASSLFRGGVQGLF,TRBJ1-4,TRBV27
ASSLTSSGRYNEQF,TRBJ2-1,TRBV11-2
AWTGGVVYNEQF,TRBJ2-1,TRBV30
ASSASGGGTGELF,TRBJ2-2,TRBV9
ASSYSPGGPRETQY,TRBJ2-5,TRBV6-2/TRBV6-3
ASSRDRDTEAF,TRBJ1-1,TRBV5-6
ASRNRETSNQPQH,TRBJ1-5,TRBV2
ASSTDRHTEAF,TRBJ1-1,TRBV5-4
AWDNREPGVRNYGYT,TRBJ1-2,TRBV30
ASSKGVTLNYGYT,TRBJ1-2,TRBV21-1
ASSQEERDRQF,TRBJ2-1,TRBV4-3